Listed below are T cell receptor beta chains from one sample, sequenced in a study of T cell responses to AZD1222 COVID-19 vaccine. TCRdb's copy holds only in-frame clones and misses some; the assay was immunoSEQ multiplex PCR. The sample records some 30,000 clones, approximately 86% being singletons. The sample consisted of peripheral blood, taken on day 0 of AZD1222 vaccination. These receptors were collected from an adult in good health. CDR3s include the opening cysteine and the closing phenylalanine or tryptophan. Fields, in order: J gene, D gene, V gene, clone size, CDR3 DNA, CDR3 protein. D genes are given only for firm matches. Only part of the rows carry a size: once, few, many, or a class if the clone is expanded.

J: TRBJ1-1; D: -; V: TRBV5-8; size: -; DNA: TGTGCCAGCGCACGGGGGACGGGGGACACTGAAGCTTTCTTT; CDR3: CASARGTGDTEAFF
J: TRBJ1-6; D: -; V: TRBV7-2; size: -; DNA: TGTGCCAGCAGCTTATTGGGCTCCTATAATTCACCCCTCCACTTT; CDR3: CASSLLGSYNSPLHF
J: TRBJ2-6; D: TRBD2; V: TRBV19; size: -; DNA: TGTGCCAGTAGTATCGGGGAGGGCTCTGGGGCCAACGTCCTGACTTTC; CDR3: CASSIGEGSGANVLTF
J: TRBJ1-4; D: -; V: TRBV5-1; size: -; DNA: TGCGCCAGCAGCTTGAAGGGGCTGGGGGAAAAACTGTTTTTT; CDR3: CASSLKGLGEKLFF
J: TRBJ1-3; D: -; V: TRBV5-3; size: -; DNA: TGTGCCAGAAGCTTGGTGGGGGTGGAGAGCTCTGGAAACACCATATATTTT; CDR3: CARSLVGVESSGNTIYF
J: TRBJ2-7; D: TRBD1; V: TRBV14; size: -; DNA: TGTGCCAGCAGCCATCCGGGACAGGGGGTGTACGAGCAGTACTTC; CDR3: CASSHPGQGVYEQYF
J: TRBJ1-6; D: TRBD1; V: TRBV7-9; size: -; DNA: TGTGCCAGCAGCTTAGGGGGACAGGGAATTTTTCCCCTCCACTTT; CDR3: CASSLGGQGIFPLHF
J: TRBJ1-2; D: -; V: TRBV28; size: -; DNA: TGTGCCACCGAACTCTCGATAGTCGGCTACACCTTC; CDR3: CATELSIVGYTF
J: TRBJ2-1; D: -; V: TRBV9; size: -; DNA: TGTGCCAGCAGCGTAGCGCGGTCAGTGAGGGGTGGTGAGCAGTTCTTC; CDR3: CASSVARSVRGGEQFF
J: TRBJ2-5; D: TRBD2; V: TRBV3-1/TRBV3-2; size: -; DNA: TGTGCCAGCAGCCAGGGGACCGGGACTAGGGGGACCCAGTACTTC; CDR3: CASSQGTGTRGTQYF
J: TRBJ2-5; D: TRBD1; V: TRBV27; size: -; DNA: TGTGCCAGCAGCAGGGACAGGGAGACCCAGTACTTC; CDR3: CASSRDRETQYF
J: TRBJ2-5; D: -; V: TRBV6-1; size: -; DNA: TGTGCCAGCAGTGAAGGCAGGACGCCCCAAGAGACCCAGTACTTC; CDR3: CASSEGRTPQETQYF
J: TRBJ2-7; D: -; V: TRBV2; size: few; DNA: TGTGCCAGCAGGGACCCCTTAGGCTACGAGCAGTACTTC; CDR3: CASRDPLGYEQYF
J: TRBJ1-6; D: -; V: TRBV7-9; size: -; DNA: TGTGCCAGCAGCTTAGGATACAGAGGGTATTCACCCCTCCACTTT; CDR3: CASSLGYRGYSPLHF
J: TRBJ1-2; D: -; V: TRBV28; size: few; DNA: TGTGCCAGCAGCCCCCGGGGGGATGGCTACACCTTC; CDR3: CASSPRGDGYTF
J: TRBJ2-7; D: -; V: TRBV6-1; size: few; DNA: TGTGCCAGCAGTGAAATATGGGGGGGGCTGATCTCCTACGAGCAGTACTTC; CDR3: CASSEIWGGLISYEQYF